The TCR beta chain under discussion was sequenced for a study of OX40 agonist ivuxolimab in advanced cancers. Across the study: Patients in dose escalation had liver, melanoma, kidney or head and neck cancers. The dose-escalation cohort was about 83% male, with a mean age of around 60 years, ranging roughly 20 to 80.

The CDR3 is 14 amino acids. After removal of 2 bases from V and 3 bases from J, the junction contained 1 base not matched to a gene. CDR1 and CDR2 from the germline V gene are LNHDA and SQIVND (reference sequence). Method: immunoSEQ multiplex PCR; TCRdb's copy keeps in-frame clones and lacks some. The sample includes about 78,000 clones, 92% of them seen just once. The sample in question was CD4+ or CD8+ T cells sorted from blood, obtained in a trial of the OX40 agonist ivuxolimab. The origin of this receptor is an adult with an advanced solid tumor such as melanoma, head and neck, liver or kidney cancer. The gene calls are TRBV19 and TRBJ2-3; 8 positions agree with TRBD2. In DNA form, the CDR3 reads TGTGCCAGTAGTATATTAGCGGGGACAGATACGCAGTATTTT. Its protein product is CASSILAGTDTQYF.